Listed below are T cell receptor beta chains from one sample, sequenced in a study of identical twins. TCRdb itself ran the 5' RACE reads through MiXCR, one entry per CDR3 protein. The sample includes about 530,000 distinct CDR3 sequences, under 25% of them seen just once. These records were also assigned to another study, of yellow fever vaccine responses in identical twins.

Sequencing was done on a sample of CD4+ T cells sorted from blood. The receptor source for this set is a young woman in good health. The CDR3 runs from the conserved cysteine through the conserved F or W. A D gene is named only where the DNA matches it firmly. Size is omitted from some rows. Given values are once, few, many or a class for expanded clones.

D gene	V gene	J gene	clone size	CDR3 protein	CDR3 DNA
.	TRBV12-3/TRBV12-4	TRBJ2-7	.	CASSSRESGPYEQYF	TGTGCCAGCAGTTCCCGAGAAAGCGGGCCCTACGAGCAGTACTTC
.	TRBV11-2	TRBJ2-2	.	CASSLGLGANTGELFF	TGTGCCAGCAGCTTAGGACTGGGTGCGAACACCGGGGAGCTGTTTTTT
TRBD1	TRBV7-9	TRBJ2-5	.	CASRRDRETRGTQYF	TGTGCCAGCAGGCGTGACAGGGAGACACGCGGGACCCAGTACTTC
.	TRBV4-2	TRBJ2-1	few	CASSQDLLPGAYNEQFF	TGTGCCAGCAGCCAAGATTTACTCCCCGGGGCCTACAATGAGCAGTTCTTC
TRBD2	TRBV28	TRBJ2-1	.	CASSFWASGINEQFF	TGTGCCAGCAGTTTTTGGGCTAGCGGAATCAATGAGCAGTTCTTC
.	TRBV6-5	TRBJ2-3	few	CASRNLVFTVFTDTQYF	TGTGCCAGCCGTAACCTCGTTTTCACGGTTTTCACAGATACGCAGTATTTT
TRBD1	TRBV18	TRBJ2-1	few	CASSPPLGQGREPPYNEQFF	TGTGCCAGCTCACCACCGTTGGGACAGGGGCGGGAACCTCCCTACAATGAGCAGTTCTTC
.	TRBV9	TRBJ2-2	few	CASSVGGAANTGELFF	TGTGCCAGCAGCGTAGGCGGGGCCGCGAACACCGGGGAGCTGTTTTTT
.	TRBV15	TRBJ2-5	few	CATSRVRGSPQETQYF	TGTGCCACCAGCAGAGTCCGGGGGAGCCCCCAAGAGACCCAGTACTTC
TRBD2	TRBV15	TRBJ2-5	.	CATSRGLAGMYQETQYF	TGTGCCACCAGCAGGGGACTAGCGGGGATGTACCAAGAGACCCAGTACTTC
TRBD2	TRBV20-1	TRBJ2-3	.	CSAQTSGRRTDTQYF	TGCAGTGCACAAACTAGCGGGAGACGCACAGATACGCAGTATTTT
.	TRBV18	TRBJ2-5	.	CASSPLPGIETQYF	TGTGCCAGCTCACCACTGCCGGGGATAGAGACCCAGTACTTC
.	TRBV12-3/TRBV12-4	TRBJ2-4	.	CASGLAKNIQYF	TGTGCCAGCGGTTTAGCCAAAAACATTCAGTACTTC
.	TRBV12-3/TRBV12-4	TRBJ1-1	few	CASSFGQGAFF	TGTGCCAGCAGCTTCGGCCAGGGAGCTTTCTTT
.	TRBV6-2/TRBV6-3	TRBJ2-7	.	CASSYWARSYEQYF	TGTGCCAGCAGTTACTGGGCCCGCTCCTACGAGCAGTACTTC
.	TRBV6-1	TRBJ2-3	.	CASAAIAVTDTQYF	TGTGCCAGCGCTGCAATAGCAGTCACAGATACGCAGTATTTT
.	TRBV28	TRBJ1-2	many	CASSFGSGDYGYTF	TGTGCCAGCAGTTTCGGGAGTGGGGACTATGGCTACACCTTC
.	TRBV2	TRBJ1-2	.	CASSEEGRLAYGYTF	TGTGCCAGCAGTGAAGAGGGCAGATTAGCCTATGGCTACACCTTC
TRBD2	TRBV12-3/TRBV12-4	TRBJ2-7	.	CASSDRLAGVPYEQYF	TGTGCCAGCAGTGATCGACTAGCGGGAGTCCCCTACGAGCAGTACTTC
.	TRBV6-1	TRBJ2-1	.	CASTQGNYNEQFF	TGTGCCAGCACTCAGGGGAACTACAATGAGCAGTTCTTC
.	TRBV20-1	TRBJ2-2	.	CSARVLGRVTGELFF	TGCAGTGCTAGAGTGCTGGGACGGGTCACCGGGGAGCTGTTTTTT
.	TRBV15	TRBJ2-2	.	CATSRGGAPSHGELFF	TGTGCCACCAGCCGGGGCGGGGCCCCTTCCCACGGGGAGCTGTTTTTT
.	TRBV19	TRBJ2-3	.	CASSRRVGGTDTQYF	TGTGCCAGTAGTCGGAGGGTCGGGGGCACAGATACGCAGTATTTT
TRBD2	TRBV6-1	TRBJ2-1	.	CASSHPEASGGSYNEQFF	TGTGCCAGCAGCCACCCAGAGGCTAGCGGGGGATCCTACAATGAGCAGTTCTTC
TRBD1	TRBV20-1	TRBJ1-4	.	CSAPGTGGGKLFF	TGCAGTGCTCCGGGGACAGGGGGTGGAAAACTGTTTTTT
.	TRBV5-1	TRBJ2-7	.	CASSSGRNYEQYF	TGCGCCAGCAGCTCGGGACGAAACTACGAGCAGTACTTC
.	TRBV14	TRBJ2-3	few	CASSQARVSDPFF	TGTGCCAGCAGCCAAGCTAGGGTGTCGGACCCCTTCTTT
TRBD2	TRBV7-3	TRBJ2-1	.	CASSTSANNEQFF	TGTGCCAGCAGCACTAGCGCGAACAATGAGCAGTTCTTC
.	TRBV12-3/TRBV12-4	TRBJ2-1	few	CASRINTGLLFF	TGTGCCAGCAGAATCAACACGGGACTTCTGTTCTTC
.	TRBV10-3	TRBJ2-3	few	CAISERTPSTDTQYF	TGTGCCATCAGTGAACGGACACCTAGCACAGATACGCAGTATTTT
.	TRBV3-1	TRBJ2-5	few	CASSQDSLQTQYF	TGTGCCAGCAGCCAAGATAGCTTGCAGACCCAGTACTTC
TRBD1	TRBV20-1	TRBJ1-1	.	CSAPTAIQGARGTEAFF	TGCAGTGCTCCTACGGCTATACAGGGGGCAAGGGGCACTGAAGCTTTCTTT
TRBD1	TRBV12-3/TRBV12-4	TRBJ1-5	many	CASSLGGGPNQPQHF	TGTGCCAGCAGCCTGGGAGGGGGCCCCAATCAGCCCCAGCATTTT
TRBD1	TRBV24-1	TRBJ1-1	few	CATSASGTGNTEAFF	TGTGCCACCAGTGCGTCCGGGACAGGGAACACTGAAGCTTTCTTT
TRBD2	TRBV6-4	TRBJ2-3	.	CASSEGVGGPTDTQYF	TGTGCCAGCAGTGAGGGGGTGGGAGGGCCCACAGATACGCAGTATTTT
.	TRBV12-3/TRBV12-4	TRBJ1-2	.	CASSLSTTWGYTF	TGTGCCAGCAGTTTAAGCACGACTTGGGGCTACACCTTC
.	TRBV6-2/TRBV6-3	TRBJ2-1	.	CASSLYRVDWDNEQFF	TGTGCCAGCAGCCTATACCGAGTCGATTGGGACAATGAGCAGTTCTTC
.	TRBV12-3/TRBV12-4	TRBJ2-7	.	CASSPSGTPPEQYF	TGTGCCAGCAGCCCTTCCGGGACACCCCCCGAGCAGTACTTC
.	TRBV3-1	TRBJ2-5	few	CASSRRAQETQYF	TGTGCCAGCAGCCGGAGAGCTCAAGAGACCCAGTACTTC
TRBD1	TRBV10-3	TRBJ1-2	.	CAINPDRAYGYTF	TGTGCCATCAATCCGGACAGGGCCTATGGCTACACCTTC
TRBD2	TRBV10-3	TRBJ2-3	.	CAISDSGGLGDTQYF	TGTGCCATCAGTGACAGCGGGGGGTTGGGGGATACGCAGTATTTT
.	TRBV9	TRBJ2-3	.	CASSVAKTAQRTDTQYF	TGTGCCAGCAGCGTAGCGAAGACCGCGCAACGCACAGATACGCAGTATTTT
TRBD2	TRBV3-1	TRBJ2-1	.	CASSMGTSGKQFF	TGTGCCAGCAGCATGGGGACTAGCGGGAAACAGTTCTTC
.	TRBV14	TRBJ2-3	.	CASSQDNRLVTDTQYF	TGTGCCAGCAGCCAAGATAACAGACTAGTCACAGATACGCAGTATTTT
.	TRBV4-2	TRBJ2-2	few	CASSQGEIKNTGELFF	TGTGCCAGCAGCCAAGGAGAGATTAAGAACACCGGGGAGCTGTTTTTT
TRBD2	TRBV6-1	TRBJ2-7	.	CASSARGLAGGAYEQYF	TGTGCCAGCAGCGCCCGAGGACTAGCGGGAGGGGCCTACGAGCAGTACTTC
.	TRBV5-6	TRBJ1-1	.	CASSDSTEAFF	TGTGCCAGCAGCGACTCCACTGAAGCTTTCTTT
.	TRBV24-1	TRBJ1-6	.	CATSERGRNSPLHF	TGTGCCACCAGCGAGCGGGGGCGGAATTCACCCCTCCACTTT
TRBD2	TRBV7-6	TRBJ2-3	.	CASSTGGLAQYF	TGTGCCAGCAGCACGGGGGGATTAGCGCAGTATTTT
.	TRBV18	TRBJ2-1	.	CASSPRRGAGYNEQFF	TGTGCCAGCTCACCCCGCAGGGGTGCAGGGTACAATGAGCAGTTCTTC